The TCR beta chain described here comes from a study of blood T cells in healthy people across ages. CDR3 length equals 15 residues. In germline, CDR1 is SGHTA, CDR2 FQGNSA. V lost 1 base to trimming and J lost 15 bases; unmatched junction nucleotides: 9. Every participating donor contributed around 9.5 milliliters of peripheral blood through a draw. Sample-barcoded 5' priming and a J-beta primer mix drove a second PCR of roughly 7 to 11 cycles. TCRdb ran MiXCR on the 5' RACE reads and lists one entry per CDR3 protein. The top ten clones hold roughly 30% of a sample with about 680,000 distinct CDR3 sequences, 49% of them seen once.

The rearrangement joins TRBV7-2 to TRBJ2-1; TRBD2 matches 13 bases. Sequenced input: blood. This TCR derives from a woman aged 55-70 years in good health. CDR3 protein: CASSLDALAGGNRFF. The DNA of the CDR3 is TGTGCCAGCAGCTTAGATGCACTAGCGGGAGGGAACCGGTTCTTC.